One and the same sample provided the 27 T cell receptor beta chains below, sequenced in a study of blood T cell repertoires in COVID-19. The repertoire was sequenced with immunoSEQ multiplex PCR; TCRdb's copy has only in-frame clones and lacks some. The table has over 250,000 clones, 88% seen once; the top ten hold around 1%. Sequencing was performed on PBMCs or T cells enriched from blood (not recorded which). The receptors derive from a woman aged 30 to 39 who had recovered from COVID-19.

The chain uses TRBV6-6 and TRBJ2-5, with 9 positions matching TRBD2. Germline trimming cut 5 bases from V and 4 bases from J; bases unmatched to any gene: 17. The CDR3 spans 18 residues. Germline V gene sequence: CDR1 MNHNY, CDR2 SVGAGI (reference sequence). The CDR3 loop is CASSPGASGDPRGETQYF. CDR3 coding DNA: TGTGCCAGCAGTCCCGGGGCTAGCGGGGACCCAAGGGGAGAGACCCAGTACTTC.

This rearrangement joins TRBV27 to TRBJ1-6; 8 bases fit TRBD1. From germline, CDR1 is MNHEY and CDR2 SMNVEV (reference sequence). The CDR3 is 14 residues long. The V gene end was trimmed by 7 bases and the J gene end by 7 bases; junction bases not matched to a gene: 6. The CDR3 DNA is TGTGCCAGCACCTCCGACAGGGGAAATTCACCCCTCCACTTT. It codes for CASTSDRGNSPLHF.

The CDR3 protein is CASSEARDSYNEKLFF. The CDR3 DNA sequence: TGTGCCAGCAGTGAAGCGCGGGACAGTTATAATGAAAAACTGTTTTTT. The gene calls are TRBV2 and TRBJ1-4; TRBD1 aligns across 7 bases. The ends lost 0 bases at V and 4 bases at J; junction bases unmatched: 5. The CDR3 has 16 residues. CDR1 and CDR2 from the germline V gene are SNHLY and FYNNEI.

Worth noting for this clone: The junction and the germline gene differ at one end; a read error may be behind it. J is TRBJ2-5 and V is TRBV2; the D is unclear. Germline V gene data show CDR1 as SNHLY and CDR2 as FYNNEI. The CDR3 runs to 14 residues. Here the CDR3 reads CASRYSRIQETQYF. CDR3 coding DNA: TGTGCCAGCAGGTATTCTAGAATTCAAGAGACTCAGTACTTC.

The chain joins TRBV6-5 to TRBJ2-3, with D maybe TRBD2 (5 bases). The CDR3 totals 15 residues. The V end lost 6 bases, the J end lost 0 bases, and 13 bases lay between the germline ends. Germline assignment: CDR1 MNHEY and CDR2 SVGAGI. This chain's CDR3 is CASRPAGASTDTQYF. The DNA for the CDR3 is TGTGCCAGCAGACCGGCGGGTGCTAGCACAGATACGCAGTATTTT.

V is TRBV7-6 and J is TRBJ2-1; possible D gene TRBD1, 5 bases. Germline-derived CDR1 and CDR2 are SGHVS and FNYEAQ. The CDR3 extends over 15 amino acids. V dropped 1 base and J dropped 4 bases, with 11 bases sitting between them. CDR3 bases: TGTGCCAGCAGCTTAGAACAGGCTGCGTACAATGAGCAGTTCTTC. This translates into CASSLEQAAYNEQFF.

This chain connects TRBV21-1 to TRBJ1-3; whether TRBD1, the table's D call, matches the DNA was not checked. TRBV21-1 is annotated as a pseudogene. The CDR3 covers 15 residues. CDR3 region: CATLRGSNTTNTIYF. Here the CDR3 DNA reads TGTGCCACCCTTAGGGGCTCCAACACCACAAACACCATATATTTT.

This chain joins TRBV7-2 and TRBJ1-1; the D is unclear. This CDR3 is 16 amino acids long. Germline CDR1 and CDR2: SGHTA and FQGNSA. V gave up 5 bases and J gave up 0 bases, with 16 bases separating them. DNA of the CDR3: TGTGCCAGCAGCCCCCGGCTGGGCAGCCTGAACACTGAAGCTTTCTTT. It codes for CASSPRLGSLNTEAFF.

Note on this clone: At one end, the junction sequence differs from germline, possibly due to a read error. The chain uses TRBV4-1 and TRBJ2-1, with D possibly being TRBD1 (6 bases). This CDR3 comprises 13 residues. Germline loops: CDR1 MGHRA, CDR2 YSYEKL. The CDR3: CASSQALQGTEVF. CDR3 coding DNA: TGCGCCAGCAGCCAAGCCTTACAGGGTACGGAGGTCTTC.

V is TRBV6-5 and J is TRBJ2-2, with 7 bases fitting TRBD2. J was trimmed by 4 bases and V by 0 bases; bases with no gene match: 5. Germline assignment: CDR1 MNHEY and CDR2 SVGAGI. The CDR3 has 16 residues. CDR3 region: CASSYSREGFTGELFF. The CDR3 DNA follows: TGTGCCAGCAGTTACTCGAGGGAGGGATTCACCGGGGAGCTGTTTTTT.

This rearrangement joins TRBV27 to TRBJ2-1; weak D call: TRBD1 (6 bases). The ends were cut back, 1 base at V and 7 bases at J, with 20 bases in the middle. In germline, CDR1 is MNHEY, CDR2 SMNVEV (reference sequence). This CDR3 contains 17 residues. CDR3 residues: CASSLWPAQARGNEQFF. The CDR3 DNA sequence: TGTGCCAGCAGTTTATGGCCAGCACAGGCGAGGGGGAATGAGCAGTTCTTC.

The chain uses TRBV5-1 and TRBJ2-1, with 14 nucleotides matching TRBD2. The J segment lost 4 bases and the V segment lost 4 bases, leaving 10 bases of the junction unmatched. The germline CDR1 and CDR2 sequences are SGHRS and YFSETQ. The CDR3 loop spans 18 amino acids. The CDR3 DNA is TGCGCCAGCAGCCCCGGACTAGCGGGGGGCCTCCGTTACAATGAGCAGTTCTTC. Amino acids: CASSPGLAGGLRYNEQFF.

V and J are TRBV11-2 and TRBJ2-1; D uncertain. The CDR3 is 15 amino acids. Germline V gene lookup returns CDR1 SGHAT and CDR2 FQNNGV. V gave up 4 bases and J gave up 7 bases, with 17 bases separating them. The CDR3 DNA reads as TGTGCCAGCAGCTCCGTCCCAGATAGCCCAAATGAGCAGTTCTTC. Its protein is CASSSVPDSPNEQFF.

CDR3 coding DNA: TGTGCCATCAGTGAGTCCAGGGTGGTGGCTGGCTACACCTTC. This encodes CAISESRVVAGYTF. The chain recombines TRBV10-3 with TRBJ1-2; D perhaps matches TRBD1 (5 bases). Germline CDR1 ENHRY, CDR2 SYGVKD. There are 14 residues in the CDR3. V lost 0 bases and J lost 7, with 12 bases in between.

This chain links TRBV6-2 or TRBV6-3 with TRBJ2-5; TRBD2 agrees at 7 bases. There are 14 residues in the CDR3. J was trimmed by 3 bases and V by 2 bases; bases with no gene match: 3. Germline CDR1 reads MNHEY; CDR2 reads SVGEGT. The CDR3 is CASSYMAGEETQYF. The CDR3 coding sequence is TGTGCCAGCAGTTACATGGCGGGGGAAGAGACCCAGTACTTC.

This sequence joins TRBV6-4 and TRBJ2-1; 9 bases align to TRBD2. The CDR3 consists of 17 residues. The V gene end was trimmed by 0 bases and the J gene end by 9 bases; junction bases not matched to a gene: 12. Per the germline V gene, CDR1 is MRHNA and CDR2 is SNTAGT. In DNA form, the CDR3 reads TGTGCCAGCAGTGACTCAGCAGCGGGAGGCCTACTCTCTGAGCAGTTCTTC. This sequence encodes CASSDSAAGGLLSEQFF.

The genes are TRBV4-1 and TRBJ2-7; 9 bases are shared with TRBD1. Germline-derived CDR1 and CDR2 are MGHRA and YSYEKL. The CDR3 spans 16 residues. With V trimmed by 1 base and J by 7 bases, 11 bases remained unmatched. The CDR3 spells CASSQGLIQGAKEQYF. The CDR3 DNA reads TGCGCCAGCAGCCAAGGGTTGATACAGGGGGCTAAAGAGCAGTACTTC.

This clone was recorded only once. This chain links TRBV5-1 with TRBJ2-1; the match to TRBD2 covers 11 bases. CDR1 SGHRS and CDR2 YFSETQ come from the germline V gene. This CDR3 has 14 amino acids. Unmatched junction bases numbered 6, after V lost 6 bases and J lost 7 bases. The CDR3 region is CASKLTSGTNEQFF. CDR3 DNA sequence: TGCGCCAGCAAATTGACTAGCGGGACAAATGAGCAGTTCTTC. The full variable domain, its missing parts supplied by reference TRBV5-1 and TRBJ2-1, is KAGVTQTPRYLIKTRGQQVTLSCSPISGHRSVSWYQQTPGQGLQFLFEYFSETQRNKGNFPGRFSGRQFSNSRSEMNVSTLELGDSALYLCASKLTSGTNEQFFGPGTRLTVL.

V usage is TRBV20-1 and J usage is TRBJ2-1; the match to TRBD2 covers 10 bases. The V gene end was trimmed by 3 bases and the J gene end by 4 bases; junction bases not matched to a gene: 3. Germline CDR1 is DFQATT and CDR2 is SNEGSKA (reference sequence). The CDR3 is 14 amino acids. The CDR3 nucleotides are TGCAGTGCTAGTGGAGCGGGGGGGTACAATGAGCAGTTCTTC. Protein product: CSASGAGGYNEQFF.

The chain has TRBV7-9 and TRBJ2-7; possibly TRBD2 for D (6 bases). V lost 1 base to trimming and J lost 5 bases, with 12 bases between them. The length of the CDR3 is 14 residues. Germline assignment: CDR1 SEHNR and CDR2 FQNEAQ (reference sequence). This CDR3 is CASSLGAGFDEQYF. CDR3 nucleotides: TGTGCCAGCAGCTTAGGGGCGGGGTTCGACGAGCAGTACTTC.

The gene calls are TRBV7-3 and TRBJ1-6; tentatively, D is TRBD1 (5 bases). Germline V lookup: CDR1 SGHTA, CDR2 FQGTGA. The V end was cut by 3 bases, the J end by 9 bases, with 12 bases between. This CDR3 comprises 14 residues. CDR3: CASSFDGGGSPLHF. CDR3 DNA sequence: TGTGCCAGCAGCTTTGACGGGGGTGGTTCACCCCTCCACTTT.

This rearrangement joins TRBV18 to TRBJ1-4; D gene unclear. Trimming cost V 2 bases and J 3 bases, with 7 bases left between them. Germline values: CDR1 KGHSH, CDR2 LQKENI. This CDR3 has 14 amino acids. The CDR3 here is CASSPRVSNEKLFF. CDR3 in DNA: TGTGCCAGCTCACCAAGAGTATCTAATGAAAAACTGTTTTTT. Full variable domain (outside the CDR3, taken from reference TRBV18 and TRBJ1-4): NAGVMQNPRHLVRRRGQEARLRCSPMKGHSHVYWYRQLPEEGLKFMVYLQKENIIDESGMPKERFSAEFPKEGPSILRIQQVVRGDSAAYFCASSPRVSNEKLFFGSGTQLSVL.

The rearrangement joins TRBV27 to TRBJ2-5, with a tentative D call TRBD2 (6 bases). CDR1 and CDR2 from the germline V gene are MNHEY and SMNVEV (reference sequence). With 5 bases removed from V and 4 bases from J, the gap between germline ends came to 20 bases. This CDR3 region has 16 residues. CDR3 sequence (DNA): TGTGCCAGCAGTCCGGCTAGCGCGAAGGTCGGAGAGACCCAGTACTTC. Translation: CASSPASAKVGETQYF.

The CDR3 nucleotides read TGTGCCAGTAGTACGGACCGGGATACAAATTCACCCCTCCACTTT. Translating gives CASSTDRDTNSPLHF. V and J are TRBV19 and TRBJ1-6; no definite D call. In germline, CDR1 is LNHDA, CDR2 SQIVND (reference sequence). CDR3 length: 15 amino acids. The V end was cut by 4 bases, the J end by 7 bases, with 14 bases between.

The V gene is TRBV5-8, the J gene TRBJ2-1, with D possibly TRBD2 on 5 matching bases. The CDR3 is 15 residues long. Trimming removed 0 bases at V and 2 bases at J, with 9 bases between. Looked up from germline, CDR1 is SGHTS and CDR2 is YDEGEE. CDR3 region: CASSLGGLPYNEQFF. The DNA of the CDR3 is TGTGCCAGCAGCTTGGGAGGGCTCCCCTACAATGAGCAGTTCTTC. Using reference TRBV5-8 and TRBJ2-1 for the parts outside the CDR3, the full variable domain is EAGVTQSPTHLIKTRGQQATLRCSPISGHTSVYWYQQALGLGLQFLLWYDEGEERNRGNFPPRFSGRQFPNYSSELNVNALELEDSALYLCASSLGGLPYNEQFFGPGTRLTVL.

The CDR3 sequence: CASSWEGDNQPQHF. The CDR3 DNA follows: TGTGCCAGCAGCTGGGAGGGAGACAATCAGCCCCAGCATTTT. This chain uses TRBV7-9 with TRBJ1-5, with unresolved D. Trimming shortened V by 4 bases and J by 3 bases, and 10 bases separated the two germline ends. CDR3 length: 14 residues. The germline gives CDR1 SEHNR, CDR2 FQNEAQ (reference sequence).

This clone was seen once. J is TRBJ2-7 and V is TRBV27; D is perhaps TRBD2 (7 bases). Germline assignment: CDR1 MNHEY and CDR2 SMNVEV (reference sequence). CDR3 length: 14 amino acids. The V gene lost 2 bases and the J gene lost 5 bases, with 13 bases spanning the gap. The CDR3 DNA follows: TGTGCCAGCAGTTTACTGGGGGGGCGACACGAGCAGTACTTC. Protein: CASSLLGGRHEQYF.